This T cell receptor beta chain was retrieved from a study of T cell responses to AZD1222 COVID-19 vaccine. Study-wide background: Pooled samples include second doses given at about 4 or 12 weeks. Study-wide results and caveats: It was only a handful of AZD1222 recipients who were seropositive at baseline. In a largely white British group with more females than males, clonal diversity was possibly underestimated.

Only in-frame clones appear in the TCRdb table, and some are missing; sequencing was by immunoSEQ multiplex PCR. The sample includes some 87,000 clones, roughly nine tenths of them seen just once. Only one count was recorded for this clone. Its target is not known. Germline V gives CDR1 KGHSH, CDR2 LQKENI. The V and J ends lost 3 bases and 2 bases respectively, with 7 bases between them. This CDR3 contains 13 residues. Specimen: peripheral blood, collected on day 0 of AZD1222 vaccination. V and J are TRBV18 and TRBJ1-2, with D tentatively TRBD1 (5 bases). The receptor's source is an adult in good health. In DNA, the CDR3 is TGTGCCAGCTCACCGGGGCAGAACTATGGCTACACCTTC. This translates into CASSPGQNYGYTF.